These 9 T cell receptor beta chains were sequenced from one sample in a study of T cell repertoires and Cas9 in healthy adults. The repertoire was sequenced with immunoSEQ multiplex PCR; TCRdb's copy has only in-frame clones and lacks some. The table shows 11,000 to 15,000 clones, with roughly nine tenths occurring only once. Sequences were obtained from Tregs (CD4+, CD25+, CD127-, CD137-, CD154-) from PBMCs; culture status not recorded. The receptors stem from a human donor in good health.

This chain joins TRBV6-6 and TRBJ2-5, with 9 bases that match TRBD2. V gave up 6 bases and J gave up 5 bases; unmatched junction bases: 7. Germline V lookup: CDR1 MNHNY, CDR2 SVGAGI (reference sequence). The CDR3 length is 14 residues. In DNA, the CDR3 is TGTGCCAGCAGCCGCGGGGGGGCCGGGGAGACCCAGTACTTC. Encoded protein: CASSRGGAGETQYF.

The genes are TRBV4-1 and TRBJ2-5; the match to TRBD2 covers 11 bases. Germline V gene sequence: CDR1 MGHRA, CDR2 YSYEKL. The trim removed 4 bases at V and 7 bases at J, leaving 8 bases unmatched. The CDR3 spans 15 residues. The CDR3 DNA is TGCGCCAGCAGCCCCACTAGCGGGGGCGGGGTGACCCAGTACTTC. Encoded protein: CASSPTSGGGVTQYF.

The chain joins TRBV11-2 to TRBJ1-1, with TRBD1 matching 9 bases. J was trimmed by 4 bases and V by 0 bases; bases with no gene match: 12. Germline V CDR1 and CDR2: SGHAT, FQNNGV. The CDR3 extends over 18 amino acids. The CDR3 spells CASSLDFPGQGLLTEAFF. Written as DNA, the CDR3 is TGTGCCAGCAGCTTAGATTTCCCGGGACAGGGACTCCTCACTGAAGCTTTCTTT.

This chain uses TRBV11-2 with TRBJ2-1, with a tentative D call TRBD2 (5 bases). This CDR3 is 13 amino acids long. Germline V gene lookup returns CDR1 SGHAT and CDR2 FQNNGV. Between the trimmed V and J ends, which lost 5 bases and 5 bases, there was a span of 10 bases. CDR3 sequence reads: CASSRGWNNEQFF. Written as DNA, the CDR3 is TGTGCCAGCAGCCGAGGGTGGAACAATGAGCAGTTCTTC.

The chain employs TRBV19 and TRBJ1-5; D is unresolved. Germline values: CDR1 LNHDA, CDR2 SQIVND (reference sequence). This CDR3 comprises 15 residues. V was pared by 1 base and J by 5 bases, with 12 bases between. The CDR3 DNA reads as TGTGCCAGTAGTATAGCGGGCCAGGCCCATCAGCCCCAGCATTTT. Protein product: CASSIAGQAHQPQHF.

The chain joins TRBV6-4 to TRBJ1-1, with a weak D call TRBD1 (6 bases). CDR1 MRHNA and CDR2 SNTAGT come from the germline V gene. The CDR3 contains 14 residues. V lost 6 bases to trimming and J lost 6 bases, with 17 bases between them. The CDR3 is CASSRSPGVAEAFF. The CDR3 DNA reads as TGTGCCAGCAGCAGGAGTCCAGGGGTTGCTGAAGCTTTCTTT.

The gene calls are TRBV10-3 and TRBJ1-2; tentative D call: TRBD1 (5 bases). This CDR3 region has 14 residues. V gave up 8 bases and J gave up 4 bases, with 17 bases separating them. Germline V gene lookup returns CDR1 ENHRY and CDR2 SYGVKD. CDR3 region: CAIGVRQGAYGYTF. In DNA form, the CDR3 reads TGTGCCATCGGGGTCAGGCAGGGAGCCTATGGCTACACCTTC.

V usage is TRBV4-1 and J usage is TRBJ2-3, with D unclear. Germline V gene lookup returns CDR1 MGHRA and CDR2 YSYEKL. This CDR3 contains 17 residues. V was shortened by 0 bases and J by 6 bases, with 19 bases between the two germline ends. The CDR3 DNA reads TGCGCCAGCAGCCAAGAGCCCTCCCGGAGCCATTGGGATACGCAGTATTTT. Translated: CASSQEPSRSHWDTQYF.

The V and J genes are TRBV11-2 and TRBJ2-4; 9 bases are shared with TRBD2. The length of the CDR3 is 15 residues. Germline-derived CDR1 and CDR2 are SGHAT and FQNNGV. J gave up 7 bases and V 7 bases, and 11 bases lay outside the gene matches. The CDR3 sequence: CASTETAGGFNIQYF. The CDR3 coding sequence is TGTGCCAGCACCGAGACAGCGGGGGGCTTCAACATTCAGTACTTC.